What follows is one T cell receptor (beta chain) and its context. The data were obtained in a study of cytomegalovirus exposure and HLA in healthy donors. As for the study in general: The 110 or so validation repertoires used the same platform as the roughly 610 first-cohort repertoires, a later analysis reported.

This CDR3 spans 14 amino acids. V was shortened by 8 bases and J by 3 bases, with 13 bases between the two germline ends. Germline CDR1 reads SGHTA; CDR2 reads FQGNSA. Generated by immunoSEQ multiplex PCR, the TCRdb table keeps only in-frame clones and is missing some. The sample carries about 160,000 clones, roughly nine tenths recorded once. V usage is TRBV7-2 and J usage is TRBJ2-2, with D perhaps matching TRBD2 (5 bases). Input material: PBMCs. This sequence originates from a woman aged 18 to 35 in good health and CMV-seropositive. CDR3 bases: TGTGCCAGCTCCCCTCGGGGTTACACCGGGGAGCTGTTTTTT. It yields the protein CASSPRGYTGELFF.